This passage covers 30 T cell receptor beta chains from one sample sequenced in a study of shared clonotypes between healthy human individuals. Sequencing was performed with immunoSEQ multiplex PCR; in TCRdb, only in-frame clones are kept and a portion is missing. Of roughly 1,600,000 clones in the sample, approximately 98.5% are singletons; the top ten hold about 0.34%. Material: naive CD4+ T cells sorted from blood. Subset reported: CD45RA+ positively selected. Source of these receptors: a man aged 25-45 years in good health.

The V call is TRBV4-1, the J call TRBJ2-5; D may be TRBD1 (6 bases). This CDR3 spans 13 amino acids. Trimming took off 4 bases at V and 2 bases at J, with 8 bases between the two ends. The V gene's germline CDR1 is MGHRA and CDR2 YSYEKL. CDR3 in amino acids: CASSPGQQETQYF. The DNA of the CDR3 is TGCGCCAGCAGCCCTGGACAGCAAGAGACCCAGTACTTC.

V usage is TRBV18 and J usage is TRBJ1-1; 12 bases map to TRBD1. The CDR3 is 19 amino acids. CDR1 and CDR2 from the germline V gene are KGHSH and LQKENI. V trimming: 3 bases; J trimming: 3 bases; junction bases outside the gene matches: 14. CDR3 amino acids: CASSPYPSGTGGADTEAFF. The CDR3 DNA sequence: TGTGCCAGCTCACCCTATCCCTCCGGGACAGGGGGCGCGGACACTGAAGCTTTCTTT.

This clone showed up just once. The chain joins TRBV10-3 to TRBJ2-7; 15 nucleotides align to TRBD2. CDR3 length: 15 residues. Per the germline V gene, CDR1 is ENHRY and CDR2 is SYGVKD. The junction had 5 bases not matched to a gene; V was cut back by 4 bases and J by 7 bases. The DNA for the CDR3 is TGTGCCATCAGTGCGGGGACTAGCGGGAGGCGGGAGCAGTACTTC. Translating it yields CAISAGTSGRREQYF.

Note on this clone: The sample carries other DNA sequences with the same CDR3. This chain uses TRBV28 with TRBJ2-7, with 9 bases identical to TRBD2. Germline lookup yields CDR1 MDHEN and CDR2 SYDVKM. V lost 7 bases and J lost 0; bases outside the gene matches: 4. The CDR3 is 14 amino acids. The CDR3 nucleotides read TGTGCCAGCAAGACTAGCGGTAGCTCCTACGAGCAGTACTTC. It codes for CASKTSGSSYEQYF.

This clone has a single count. The rearrangement uses TRBV27 and TRBJ2-4, with 9 bases matching TRBD1. The CDR3 is made up of 18 amino acids. V trimming: 6 bases; J trimming: 7 bases; junction bases outside the gene matches: 19. Germline V gene sequence: CDR1 MNHEY, CDR2 SMNVEV (reference sequence). The CDR3 loop reads CASSPTYRGPRANNIQYF. CDR3 bases: TGTGCCAGCAGCCCTACATACAGGGGGCCCAGGGCTAACAACATTCAGTACTTC.

The V gene is TRBV9, the J gene TRBJ1-1, with a weak D call TRBD1 (5 bases). V was shortened by 3 bases and J by 1 base, with 10 bases between the two germline ends. CDR1 and CDR2 (germline): SGDLS, YYNGEE. The CDR3 has 14 residues. CDR3 sequence reads: CASSALGQNTEAFF. CDR3 bases: TGTGCCAGCAGCGCCCTAGGACAGAACACTGAAGCTTTCTTT.

The rearrangement uses TRBV14 and TRBJ2-3, with 11 bases fitting TRBD2. The CDR3 is made up of 16 amino acids. Per the germline V gene, CDR1 is SGHDN and CDR2 is FVKESK. J gave up 3 bases and V 8 bases, and 10 bases lay outside the gene matches. The CDR3 DNA sequence: TGTGCCAGCGCGGGACTAGCGGCCGGTTTGACAGATACGCAGTATTTT. This translates into CASAGLAAGLTDTQYF.

This sequence joins TRBV18 and TRBJ2-7, with a tentative D call TRBD1 (6 bases). This CDR3 has 15 residues. The V and J ends lost 4 bases and 1 base respectively, with 14 bases between them. CDR1 and CDR2 from the germline V gene are KGHSH and LQKENI. The chain's CDR3 is CASSLLTGPSYEQYF. DNA of the CDR3: TGTGCCAGCTCACTCCTGACAGGACCTTCCTACGAGCAGTACTTC.

The chain employs TRBV15 and TRBJ1-2; a weak D match, TRBD1 (5 bases). The CDR3 spans 12 residues. The germline CDR1 and CDR2 sequences are LNHNV and YYDKDF (reference sequence). Trimming removed 1 base at V and 7 bases at J, with 7 bases between. The CDR3 loop reads CATSRAQGGYTF. CDR3 sequence (DNA): TGTGCCACCAGCAGAGCCCAGGGTGGCTACACCTTC.

The V call is TRBV18, the J call TRBJ2-5, with TRBD1 identical over 7 bases. Germline-derived CDR1 and CDR2 are KGHSH and LQKENI. Trimming removed 6 bases from V and 5 bases from J; junction bases left unmatched: 9. This CDR3 comprises 14 residues. The CDR3 DNA reads as TGTGCCAGCTCCCGGGACAGCGGATTGGAGACCCAGTACTTC. Translated, it gives CASSRDSGLETQYF.

This rearrangement joins TRBV7-2 to TRBJ2-7; D gene unclear. Per germline, CDR1 SGHTA and CDR2 FQGNSA. The CDR3 runs to 14 residues. V was cut by 1 base and J by 3 bases, with 10 bases left in between. The CDR3 coding sequence is TGTGCCAGCAGCTTAGACGTTAGTTACTACGAGCAGTACTTC. Its protein is CASSLDVSYYEQYF.

This chain joins TRBV18 and TRBJ2-2; 14 bases are shared with TRBD2. V lost 3 bases to trimming and J lost 7 bases; unmatched junction nucleotides: 13. The germline V gene encodes CDR1 KGHSH and CDR2 LQKENI. The CDR3 length is 19 residues. CDR3 sequence reads: CASSPLPGTSGRNLGELFF. DNA for the CDR3: TGTGCCAGCTCACCCCTCCCCGGGACTAGCGGGAGAAATCTCGGGGAGCTGTTTTTT.

The chain has TRBV11-2 and TRBJ2-7; 9 positions agree with TRBD2. CDR3 size: 16 residues. From germline, CDR1 is SGHAT and CDR2 FQNNGV. The V segment lost 4 bases and the J segment 4 bases; nucleotides outside the gene matches: 11. Written as DNA, the CDR3 is TGTGCCAGCAGCTCACCCGGGGGTAGCGGGAGTTACGAGCAGTACTTC. Encoded protein: CASSSPGGSGSYEQYF.

This clone was counted once. The J gene is TRBJ2-5, the V gene TRBV19; D ambiguous. Germline V gene lookup returns CDR1 LNHDA and CDR2 SQIVND (reference sequence). V lost 6 bases, J lost 3 bases, and 11 bases lay in between. CDR3 size: 13 residues. The CDR3 loop is CASSVYSEETQYF. The CDR3 region has the DNA TGTGCCAGTAGCGTATACAGTGAAGAGACCCAGTACTTC.

This rearrangement joins TRBV11-2 to TRBJ2-6, with a tentative D call TRBD2 (5 bases). Germline CDR1 and CDR2: SGHAT and FQNNGV. Deletions cut 2 bases from V and 4 bases from J, with 9 bases between. The CDR3 totals 15 residues. The CDR3 reads CASSLRGAGANVLTF. CDR3 sequence (DNA): TGTGCCAGCAGCTTACGGGGTGCCGGGGCCAACGTCCTGACTTTC. Together with reference TRBV11-2 and TRBJ2-6, the CDR3 gives the full variable domain: EAGVAQSPRYKIIEKRQSVAFWCNPISGHATLYWYQQILGQGPKLLIQFQNNGVVDDSQLPKDRFSAERLKGVDSTLKIQPAKLEDSAVYLCASSLRGAGANVLTFGAGSRLTVL.

The chain combines TRBV4-1 with TRBJ1-4, with 8 nucleotides matching TRBD1. J was trimmed by 1 base and V by 3 bases; bases with no gene match: 10. CDR1 MGHRA and CDR2 YSYEKL come from the germline V gene. This CDR3 is 18 amino acids long. The CDR3 here is CASSQSSTGVGTNEKLFF. For the CDR3, the DNA is TGCGCCAGCAGCCAGAGCTCGACAGGGGTTGGAACTAATGAAAAACTGTTTTTT.

V gene TRBV10-3 combines with J gene TRBJ2-7; no clear D. Per germline, CDR1 ENHRY and CDR2 SYGVKD. The CDR3 sequence is 12 residues long. Trimming pared 4 bases from V and 5 bases from J, leaving 9 bases between. DNA for the CDR3: TGTGCCATCAGTGCCCAAACAGACGAGCAGTACTTC. Amino acids: CAISAQTDEQYF.

This rearrangement joins TRBV5-1 to TRBJ2-3; 10 nucleotides align to TRBD2. This CDR3 spans 15 amino acids. Germline-derived CDR1 and CDR2 are SGHRS and YFSETQ. The J segment lost 1 base and the V segment lost 5 bases, leaving 4 bases of the junction unmatched. The CDR3 DNA reads as TGCGCCAGCAGGCCTAGCGGGAGAGGCACAGATACGCAGTATTTT. Residues: CASRPSGRGTDTQYF. Full variable domain (outside the CDR3, taken from reference TRBV5-1 and TRBJ2-3): KAGVTQTPRYLIKTRGQQVTLSCSPISGHRSVSWYQQTPGQGLQFLFEYFSETQRNKGNFPGRFSGRQFSNSRSEMNVSTLELGDSALYLCASRPSGRGTDTQYFGPGTRLTVL.

The J gene is TRBJ2-7, the V gene TRBV27; a weak D match, TRBD2 (6 bases). Germline V CDR1 and CDR2: MNHEY, SMNVEV (reference sequence). V lost 4 bases, J lost 5 bases, and 18 bases lay in between. The CDR3 extends over 15 amino acids. In nucleotides, the CDR3 is TGTGCCAGCAGTTCGCCGGGACTTGAGATCCACGAGCAGTACTTC. This codes for CASSSPGLEIHEQYF.

V gene TRBV27 combines with J gene TRBJ2-2; 9 bases align to TRBD2. CDR1 is MNHEY and CDR2 is SMNVEV in the germline V gene (reference sequence). J lost 7 bases, V lost 1 base, and 7 bases had no gene match. The CDR3 runs 16 residues. The CDR3 coding sequence is TGTGCCAGCAGTTTATTAGCGGGAGTGCCCCACGGGGAGCTGTTTTTT. This gives the protein CASSLLAGVPHGELFF.

The table lists this clone with a count of one. The V and J genes are TRBV6-4 and TRBJ2-3; 14 positions agree with TRBD2. The CDR3 length is 18 residues. Germline V gives CDR1 MRHNA, CDR2 SNTAGT. The V and J ends lost 3 bases and 0 bases, in that order; junction bases with no gene match: 5. The CDR3 loop reads CASSEGLAGATSTDTQYF. CDR3 coding DNA: TGTGCCAGCAGTGAGGGACTAGCGGGAGCGACTAGCACAGATACGCAGTATTTT.

To note about this clone: Other DNA sequences in the same sample also yield this CDR3. The chain links TRBV5-1 to TRBJ2-7, with unresolved D. In germline, CDR1 is SGHRS, CDR2 YFSETQ. Trimming removed 0 bases from V and 3 bases from J, with 4 bases in between. This CDR3 comprises 12 residues. The CDR3 nucleotides are TGCGCCAGCAGCTTGGACGGCTACGAGCAGTACTTC. The encoded protein is CASSLDGYEQYF.

This rearrangement joins TRBV18 to TRBJ1-2; 8 nucleotides match TRBD1. The CDR3 is 17 residues long. Germline V gene sequence: CDR1 KGHSH, CDR2 LQKENI. V shed 2 bases, J shed 5 bases, and the junction held 13 bases outside the gene matches. The CDR3 sequence is CASSPTDRVGAEYGYTF. The DNA of the CDR3 is TGTGCCAGCTCACCAACGGACAGGGTGGGGGCGGAATATGGCTACACCTTC.

V is TRBV28 and J is TRBJ1-1; D not certain. Trimming left V 5 bases short and J 11 bases short, with 15 bases between. Germline V CDR1 and CDR2: MDHEN, SYDVKM. The CDR3 loop spans 12 amino acids. This CDR3 reads CASSLAVGTAFF. As DNA, the CDR3 is TGTGCCAGCAGTCTGGCGGTGGGTACGGCTTTCTTT.

V usage is TRBV11-2 and J usage is TRBJ2-7, with no clear D. Per the germline V gene, CDR1 is SGHAT and CDR2 is FQNNGV. The CDR3 is 13 residues long. Trimming left V 5 bases short and J 7 bases short, with 15 bases between. The CDR3 is CASSPDGPWEQYF. CDR3 in DNA: TGTGCCAGCAGCCCCGACGGGCCGTGGGAGCAGTACTTC.

This clone was seen once. This chain connects TRBV4-1 to TRBJ1-4; no firm D call. V lost 0 bases and J 4 bases, leaving 6 bases between the germline ends. CDR1 MGHRA and CDR2 YSYEKL come from the germline V gene. The CDR3 loop spans 14 amino acids. Written as DNA, the CDR3 is TGCGCCAGCAGCCAAGACCGGATTAATGAAAAACTGTTTTTT. The encoded protein is CASSQDRINEKLFF.

Concerning this clone itself: This sample includes further DNA sequences coding for the same CDR3. The CDR3 DNA is TGTGCCAGTAGTATCGACGGAAGCAATCAGCCCCAGCATTTT. Amino acids: CASSIDGSNQPQHF. The V call is TRBV19, the J call TRBJ1-5; D is unclear. The CDR3 contains 14 residues. V gave up 3 bases and J gave up 1 base, with 7 bases separating them. CDR1 and CDR2 from the germline V gene are LNHDA and SQIVND (reference sequence).

The rearrangement uses TRBV30 and TRBJ2-7; D is uncertain. V was clipped by 2 bases and J by 8 bases, with 13 bases between them. Germline CDR1 GTSNPN, CDR2 SVGIG (reference sequence). The CDR3 loop spans 12 amino acids. Here the CDR3 reads CAWSPRSAQQYF. DNA of the CDR3: TGTGCCTGGAGTCCCCGTTCTGCCCAGCAGTACTTC.

This clone was detected once. The chain uses TRBV28 and TRBJ1-3; TRBD1 is a possible D gene (5 bases). Between the trimmed V and J ends, which lost 3 bases and 1 base, there was a span of 10 bases. This CDR3 is 15 amino acids long. Germline lookup yields CDR1 MDHEN and CDR2 SYDVKM. Here the CDR3 reads CASSFRGLSGNTIYF. The CDR3 DNA is TGTGCCAGCAGTTTTAGGGGATTATCTGGAAACACCATATATTTT.

The genes are TRBV7-3 and TRBJ2-3, with TRBD2 identical over 7 bases. CDR1 and CDR2 from the germline V gene are SGHTA and FQGTGA. The CDR3 has 16 amino acids. V trimming: 2 bases; J trimming: 2 bases; junction bases outside the gene matches: 7. The CDR3 DNA reads TGTGCCAGCAGCTTATACCAGCGGGACTTCACAGATACGCAGTATTTT. This translates into CASSLYQRDFTDTQYF.